Detailed here is one TCR beta chain. What antigen it recognizes has not been identified. No base-level quality is on record; no much larger clone is a single base apart. The data stem from a study of blood T cell repertoires in COVID-19 (dated by TCRdb to 2019 to 2021). Some background on the complete study: Collaborator samples came from the United States, Italy and Spain and covered acute and convalescent phases of COVID-19. The prospective study material was composed of cDNA or gDNA derived from T cells, B-cell-depleted T cells, or PBMCs. Subjects who had been exposed to COVID-19, were actively infected with it, or had recovered from it provided the deeply sampled blood TCRbeta repertoires that made up the dataset. The repertoires were released in a freely available public database intended as a resource for research on the immune response to SARS-CoV-2. Samples came from the ongoing ImmuneRACE study (first 160 participants) plus 1,254 subjects from 6 global collaborators. Sample metadata almost always included a de-identified subject ID, COVID-19 status, age in years and sex. Where available, HLA class I and class II types were taken from metadata supplied by the sample provider and were not determined by assay-based typing. The paper as a whole reports these results and caveats: The quantity of clinical and demographic metadata differed by source and by participant and was supplied without curation.

Collaborating institutions collected whole blood in K2EDTA tubes following their own protocols. For TCRbeta analysis, collaborators shipped samples in one of three forms: frozen whole blood, isolated PBMCs, or DNA extracted from either of those sample types. TCRbeta CDR3 regions were amplified from genomic DNA by means of the immunoSEQ Assay, a bias-controlled multiplex PCR. Regarding the original processing steps: Nucleated cell counts per sample were estimated from amplification of reference gene primers within the assay. To quantify the absolute abundance of each unique TCRbeta CDR3 rearrangement, sequence reads were collapsed and filtered. For each sample, productive Simpson clonality was calculated as the square root of Simpson's diversity index over productive rearrangements. What TCRdb holds here is the immuneACCESS table cut down to in-frame rearrangements. Part of the clones is not present; checked against another copy, under half of the missing clones reflect an unresolved V gene, and the others are unexplained. For V, J and clone size, that table is used; D and trimming come from the DNA. The sample table shows some 120,000 clones, and more than 75% are seen once. Roughly 3.7% of the sample comes from the top ten.

Material: peripheral blood. The source of this sequence is a middle-aged man with active COVID-19.

The encoded CDR3 is CASSQPQGPETEAFF. The DNA sequence is given as TGCGCCAGCAGCCAGCCACAGGGGCCGGAGACTGAAGCTTTCTTT. The V and J segments used are TRBV4-1 and TRBJ1-1; TRBD1 aligns with 7 central bases. Compared with germline, V lacks 3 bases and J lacks 5 bases; bases without a gene match: 9. The germline V gene specifies MGHRA as CDR1 and YSYEKL as CDR2. There are 15 amino acids in the CDR3, from cysteine to phenylalanine inclusive. Of the read, only the CDR3 DNA is kept; its 45 bases are in frame from base 1.